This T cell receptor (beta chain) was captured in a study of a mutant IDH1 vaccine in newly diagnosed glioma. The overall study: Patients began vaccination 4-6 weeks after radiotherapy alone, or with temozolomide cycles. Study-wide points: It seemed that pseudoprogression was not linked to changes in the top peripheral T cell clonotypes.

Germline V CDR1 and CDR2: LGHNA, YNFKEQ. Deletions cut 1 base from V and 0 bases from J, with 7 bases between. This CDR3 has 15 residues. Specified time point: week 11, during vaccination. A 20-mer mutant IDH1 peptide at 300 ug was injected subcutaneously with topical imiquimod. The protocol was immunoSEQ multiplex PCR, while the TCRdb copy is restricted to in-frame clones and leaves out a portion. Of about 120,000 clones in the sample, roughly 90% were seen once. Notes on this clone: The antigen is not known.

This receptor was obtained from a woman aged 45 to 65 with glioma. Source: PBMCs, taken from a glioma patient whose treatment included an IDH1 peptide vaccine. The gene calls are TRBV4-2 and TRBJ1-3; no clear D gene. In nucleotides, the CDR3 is TGTGCCAGCAGCCAAGGCTTAGACTCTGGAAACACCATATATTTT. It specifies CASSQGLDSGNTIYF.